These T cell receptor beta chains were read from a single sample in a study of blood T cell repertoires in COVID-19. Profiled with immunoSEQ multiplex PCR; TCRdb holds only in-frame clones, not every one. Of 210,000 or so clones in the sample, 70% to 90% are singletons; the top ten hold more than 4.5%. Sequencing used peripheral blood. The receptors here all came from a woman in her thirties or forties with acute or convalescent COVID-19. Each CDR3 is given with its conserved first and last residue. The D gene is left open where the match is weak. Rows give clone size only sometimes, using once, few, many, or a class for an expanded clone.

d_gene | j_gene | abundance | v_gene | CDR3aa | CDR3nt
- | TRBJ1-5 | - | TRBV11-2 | CASGETFNQPQHF | TGTGCCAGCGGAGAGACTTTCAATCAGCCCCAGCATTTT
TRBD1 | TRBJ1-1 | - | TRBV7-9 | CASSPDRGLMNTEAFF | TGTGCCAGCAGCCCCGACAGGGGGCTTATGAACACTGAAGCTTTCTTT
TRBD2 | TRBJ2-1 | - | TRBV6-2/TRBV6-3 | CASSWVAGGLYNEQFF | TGTGCCAGCAGTTGGGTAGCGGGGGGGCTTTACAATGAGCAGTTCTTC
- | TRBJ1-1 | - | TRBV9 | CASSVRQDRTEAFF | TGTGCCAGCAGCGTCCGGCAGGATCGGACTGAAGCTTTCTTT
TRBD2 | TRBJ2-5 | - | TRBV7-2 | CASSWTTSGQETQYF | TGTGCCAGCAGCTGGACTACTAGCGGTCAAGAGACCCAGTACTTC
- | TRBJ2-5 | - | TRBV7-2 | CASSPGAQTQYF | TGTGCCAGCAGCCCAGGGGCGCAGACCCAGTACTTC
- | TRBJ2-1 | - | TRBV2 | CASSEGEAYNEQFF | TGTGCCAGCAGTGAAGGGGAGGCCTACAATGAGCAGTTCTTC
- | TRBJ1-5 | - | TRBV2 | CASSEVSGDQPQHF | TGTGCCAGCAGTGAAGTGTCAGGTGATCAGCCCCAGCATTTT
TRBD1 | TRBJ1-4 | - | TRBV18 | CASSPYRDRGGKLFF | TGTGCCAGCTCACCCTACCGGGACAGGGGAGGAAAACTGTTTTTT
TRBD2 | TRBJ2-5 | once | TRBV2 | CASHGGRGETQYF | TGTGCCAGCCACGGAGGGAGGGGAGAGACCCAGTACTTC
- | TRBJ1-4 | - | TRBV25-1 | CASSVQGGEKLFF | TGTGCCAGCAGTGTACAGGGCGGGGAAAAACTGTTTTTT
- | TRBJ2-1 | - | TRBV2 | CASSADEQFF | TGTGCCAGCAGTGCCGATGAGCAGTTCTTC
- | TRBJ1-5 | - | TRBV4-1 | CASSQTGTSNQPQHF | TGCGCCAGCAGCCAAACAGGGACTAGCAATCAGCCCCAGCATTTT
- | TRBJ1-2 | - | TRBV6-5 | CASSYSPEVGYTF | TGTGCCAGCAGTTACTCCCCCGAGGTTGGCTACACCTTC
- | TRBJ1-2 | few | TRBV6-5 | CASKTATYGYTF | TGTGCCAGCAAGACAGCTACCTATGGCTACACCTTC
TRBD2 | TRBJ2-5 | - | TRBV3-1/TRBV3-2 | CASSLQPAGGGETQYF | TGTGCCAGCAGCCTCCAGCCCGCGGGGGGAGGCGAGACCCAGTACTTC
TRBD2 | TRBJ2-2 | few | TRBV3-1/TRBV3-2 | CASSQDRTLAGFTGELFF | TGTGCCAGCAGCCAAGATCGAACCCTAGCGGGGTTCACCGGGGAGCTGTTTTTT
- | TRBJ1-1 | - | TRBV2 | CASRQGITEAFF | TGTGCCAGCAGACAGGGAATAACTGAAGCTTTCTTT
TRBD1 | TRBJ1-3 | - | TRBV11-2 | CASSLVRGLGSGNTIYF | TGTGCCAGCAGCTTAGTAAGGGGGCTGGGATCTGGAAACACCATATATTTT
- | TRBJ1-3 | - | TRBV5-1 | CASSLSPDKPIYF | TGCGCCAGCAGCTTGAGCCCGGACAAGCCCATATATTTT
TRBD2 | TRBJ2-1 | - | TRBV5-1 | CASSTPGGVYNEQFF | TGCGCCAGCAGCACCCCGGGGGGAGTCTACAATGAGCAGTTCTTC
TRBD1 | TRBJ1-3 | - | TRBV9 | CASRGQSAGNTIYF | TGTGCCAGCAGGGGACAGTCTGCTGGAAACACCATATATTTT
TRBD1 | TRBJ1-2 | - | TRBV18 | CASSPDRGKANYGYTF | TGTGCCAGCTCACCTGACAGGGGAAAGGCTAACTATGGCTACACCTTC
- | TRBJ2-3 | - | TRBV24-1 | CATSDRRGGDTQYF | TGTGCCACCAGTGATCGGCGGGGTGGGGATACGCAGTATTTT
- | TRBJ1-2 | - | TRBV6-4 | CASSVKGGYGYTF | TGTGCCAGCAGTGTGAAGGGAGGATATGGCTACACCTTC
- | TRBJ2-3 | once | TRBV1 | CTSSQDLGSGRYTDTQYF | TGCACCAGCAGCCAAGATCTCGGTAGCGGGAGATACACAGATACGCAGTATTTT
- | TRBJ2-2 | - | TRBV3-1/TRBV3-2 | CASSHRGLELFF | TGTGCCAGCAGCCATCGGGGTCTGGAGCTGTTTTTT
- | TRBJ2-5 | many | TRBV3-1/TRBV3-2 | CASSRQGWETQYF | TGTGCCAGCAGCCGTCAGGGGTGGGAGACCCAGTACTTC
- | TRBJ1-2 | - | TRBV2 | CASSKDTRLYGYTF | TGTGCCAGCAGTAAGGACACCCGTCTCTATGGCTACACCTTC
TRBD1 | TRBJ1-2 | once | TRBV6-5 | CASSFETTGTGDGYTF | TGTGCCAGCAGTTTTGAGACCACCGGGACAGGGGATGGCTACACCTTC
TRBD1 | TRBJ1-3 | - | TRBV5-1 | CASSSTGGRDTIYF | TGCGCCAGCAGCTCGACAGGGGGCCGGGACACCATATATTTT
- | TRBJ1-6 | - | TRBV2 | CASNFFGQNSPLHF | -
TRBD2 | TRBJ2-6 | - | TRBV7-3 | CASSLRASGTGSGANVLTF | TGTGCCAGCAGCTTGAGGGCTAGCGGGACCGGCTCTGGGGCCAACGTCCTGACTTTC
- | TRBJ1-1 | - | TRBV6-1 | CASSDRENTEAFF | TGTGCCAGCAGTGACCGGGAGAACACTGAAGCTTTCTTT
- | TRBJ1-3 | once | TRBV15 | CATSRDGVGNTIYF | TGTGCCACCAGCAGGGACGGGGTGGGAAACACCATATATTTT
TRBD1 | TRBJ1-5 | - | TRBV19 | CASSRGKGADQPQHF | TGTGCCAGTAGCCGGGGGAAGGGGGCCGATCAGCCCCAGCATTTT
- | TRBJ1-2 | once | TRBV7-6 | CASSLGGVQHYGYTF | TGTGCCAGCAGCTTAGGGGGGGTGCAACACTATGGCTACACCTTC
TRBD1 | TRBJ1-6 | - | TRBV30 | CAWSVPGPGQGNSPLHF | TGTGCCTGGAGTGTCCCCGGTCCGGGACAGGGGAATTCACCCCTCCACTTT
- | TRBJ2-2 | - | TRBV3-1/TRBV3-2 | CASSQFQNTGELFF | TGTGCCAGCAGCCAATTTCAGAACACCGGGGAGCTGTTTTTT
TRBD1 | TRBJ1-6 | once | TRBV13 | CASSSRQGPNSPLHF | TGTGCCAGCAGCTCCCGACAGGGCCCAAATTCACCCCTCCACTTT
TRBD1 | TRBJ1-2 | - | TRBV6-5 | CASIAQGAIYGYTF | TGTGCCAGCATCGCACAGGGGGCTATCTATGGCTACACCTTC
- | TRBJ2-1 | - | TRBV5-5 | CASSFRVAGGSSVF | -